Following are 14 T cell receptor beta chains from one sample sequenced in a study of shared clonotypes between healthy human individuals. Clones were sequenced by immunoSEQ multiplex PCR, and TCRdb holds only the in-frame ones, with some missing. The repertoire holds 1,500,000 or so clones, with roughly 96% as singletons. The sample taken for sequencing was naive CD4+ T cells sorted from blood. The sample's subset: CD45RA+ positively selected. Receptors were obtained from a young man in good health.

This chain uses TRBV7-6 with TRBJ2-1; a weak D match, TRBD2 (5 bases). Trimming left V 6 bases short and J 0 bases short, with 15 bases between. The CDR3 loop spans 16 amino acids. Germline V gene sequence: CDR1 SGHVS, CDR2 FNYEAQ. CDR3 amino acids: CASRKRADSSYNEQFF. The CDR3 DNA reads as TGTGCCAGCAGGAAAAGAGCGGATTCCTCCTACAATGAGCAGTTCTTC.

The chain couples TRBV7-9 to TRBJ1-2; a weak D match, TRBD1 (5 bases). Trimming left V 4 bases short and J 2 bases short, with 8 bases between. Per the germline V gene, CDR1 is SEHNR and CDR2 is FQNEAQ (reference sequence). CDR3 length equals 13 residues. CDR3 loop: CASSSGTNYGYTF. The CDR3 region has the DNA TGTGCCAGCAGCTCCGGGACGAACTATGGCTACACCTTC.

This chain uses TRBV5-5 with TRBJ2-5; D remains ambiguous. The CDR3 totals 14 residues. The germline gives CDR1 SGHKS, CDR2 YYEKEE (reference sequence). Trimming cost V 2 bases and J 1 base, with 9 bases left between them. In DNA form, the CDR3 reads TGTGCCAGCAGCTTAGAAGTCCTCCAAGAGACCCAGTACTTC. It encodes CASSLEVLQETQYF.

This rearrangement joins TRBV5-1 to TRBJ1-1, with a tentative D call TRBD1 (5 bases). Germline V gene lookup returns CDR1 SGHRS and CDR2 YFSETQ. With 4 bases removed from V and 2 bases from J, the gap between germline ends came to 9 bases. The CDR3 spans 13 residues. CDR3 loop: CASSQRGNTEAFF. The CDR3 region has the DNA TGCGCCAGCAGCCAAAGGGGCAACACTGAAGCTTTCTTT.

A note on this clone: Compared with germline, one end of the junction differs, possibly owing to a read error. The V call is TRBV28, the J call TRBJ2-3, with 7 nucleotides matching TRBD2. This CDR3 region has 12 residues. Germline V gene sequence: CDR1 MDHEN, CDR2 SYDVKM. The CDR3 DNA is TGTGCCACCAGTGGCGGGAGTAATACGCAGTATTTT. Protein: CATSGGSNTQYF.

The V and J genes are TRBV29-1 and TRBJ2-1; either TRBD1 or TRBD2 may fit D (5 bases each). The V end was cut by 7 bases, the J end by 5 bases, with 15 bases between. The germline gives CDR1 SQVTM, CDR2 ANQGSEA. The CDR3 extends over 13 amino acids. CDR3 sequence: CSGDGRINNEQFF. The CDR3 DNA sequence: TGCAGCGGGGACGGCCGGATCAACAATGAGCAGTTCTTC.

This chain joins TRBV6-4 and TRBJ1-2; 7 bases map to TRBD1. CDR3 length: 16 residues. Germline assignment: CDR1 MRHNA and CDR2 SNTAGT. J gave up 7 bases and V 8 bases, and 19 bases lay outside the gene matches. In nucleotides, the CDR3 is TGTGCCAGCCGGAGGAGAGGGGGCCCAACCACTGGTGGCTACACCTTC. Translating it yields CASRRRGGPTTGGYTF.

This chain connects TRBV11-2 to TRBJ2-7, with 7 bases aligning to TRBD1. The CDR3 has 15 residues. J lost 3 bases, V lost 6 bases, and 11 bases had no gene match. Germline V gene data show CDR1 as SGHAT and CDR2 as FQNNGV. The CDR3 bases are TGTGCCAGCAGAGTCCCGGGACAGAAATTCTACGAGCAGTACTTC. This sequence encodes CASRVPGQKFYEQYF.

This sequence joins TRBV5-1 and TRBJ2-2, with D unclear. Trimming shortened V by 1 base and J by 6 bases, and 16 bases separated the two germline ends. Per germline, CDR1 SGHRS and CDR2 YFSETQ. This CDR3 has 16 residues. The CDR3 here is CASSLMPLGSAGELFF. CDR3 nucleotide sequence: TGCGCCAGCAGCTTGATGCCCCTTGGGTCGGCCGGGGAGCTGTTTTTT.

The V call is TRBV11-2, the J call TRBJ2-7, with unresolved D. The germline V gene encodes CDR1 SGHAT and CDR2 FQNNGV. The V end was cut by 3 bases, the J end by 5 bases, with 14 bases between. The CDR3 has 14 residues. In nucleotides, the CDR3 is TGTGCCAGCAGCTTGACCCCCGGAGTGGACGAGCAGTACTTC. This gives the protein CASSLTPGVDEQYF.

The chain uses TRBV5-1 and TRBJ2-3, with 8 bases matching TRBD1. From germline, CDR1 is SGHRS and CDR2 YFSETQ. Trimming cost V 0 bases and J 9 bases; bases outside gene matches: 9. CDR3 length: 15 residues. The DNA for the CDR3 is TGCGCCAGCAGCTTGGATGGACAGGGAGTGCGGACGCAGTATTTT. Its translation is CASSLDGQGVRTQYF.

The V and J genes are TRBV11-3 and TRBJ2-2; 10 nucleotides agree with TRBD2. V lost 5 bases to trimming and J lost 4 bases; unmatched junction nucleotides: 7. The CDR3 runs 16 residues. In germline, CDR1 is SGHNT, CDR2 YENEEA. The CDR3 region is CASSTGRTSGTGELFF. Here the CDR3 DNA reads TGTGCCAGCAGCACTGGGCGGACTAGCGGCACCGGGGAGCTGTTTTTT.

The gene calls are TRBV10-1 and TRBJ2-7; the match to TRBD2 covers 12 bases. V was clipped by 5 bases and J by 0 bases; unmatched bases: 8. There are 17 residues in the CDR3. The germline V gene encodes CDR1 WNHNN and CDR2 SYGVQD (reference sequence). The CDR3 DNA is TGCGCCAGCAGTACCGGACTAGCGGGAAGAAGCTCCTACGAGCAGTACTTC. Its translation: CASSTGLAGRSSYEQYF.

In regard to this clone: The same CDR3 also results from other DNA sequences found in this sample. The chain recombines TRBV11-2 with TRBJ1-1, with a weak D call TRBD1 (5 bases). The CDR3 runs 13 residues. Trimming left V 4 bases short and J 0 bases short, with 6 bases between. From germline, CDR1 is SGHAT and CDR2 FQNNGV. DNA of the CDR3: TGTGCCAGCAGCTCGACAGTGAACACTGAAGCTTTCTTT. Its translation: CASSSTVNTEAFF.